A single sample gave rise to the 32 T cell receptor beta chains below, sequenced in a study of kidney transplant recipient with SARS-CoV-2 infection. TCRdb passed the reads through MiXCR, listing each CDR3 protein once. The table records 250,000 or so distinct CDR3 sequences, about 30% of them present only once. The sequencing here drew on a blood sample, taken at baseline and around day 110 from a kidney transplant recipient. These TCRs come from a male patient aged 30 to 39 who had COVID-19 and was a kidney transplant recipient. Among the T cells, some may be from the graft donor.

This clonotype was counted at least ten times. The chain carries TRBV2 and TRBJ2-7; D could derive from TRBD1 or TRBD2 (5 bases each). The germline V and J ends were trimmed by 4 bases and 6 bases, with 13 bases remaining between them. The V gene's germline CDR1 is SNHLY and CDR2 FYNNEI. This CDR3 is built from 13 residues. The CDR3 DNA sequence: TGTGCCAGCAGTGGGGGGACGTCTACCGAGCAGTACTTC. It is translated as CASSGGTSTEQYF.

There are many counts of this clonotype. The chain employs TRBV27 and TRBJ1-6, with D maybe TRBD1 (6 bases). Trimming left V 6 bases short and J 10 bases short, with 16 bases between. In germline, CDR1 is MNHEY, CDR2 SMNVEV (reference sequence). CDR3 length: 14 amino acids. The CDR3 region has the DNA TGTGCCAGCAGCCCTACTCAGGGGTGGTCACCCCTCCACTTT. It yields the protein CASSPTQGWSPLHF.

Concerning this clonotype: This may come from a read error, since a much larger clone is one base off. The V call is TRBV19, the J call TRBJ1-1; possibly TRBD1 for D (6 bases). Germline values: CDR1 LNHDA, CDR2 SQIVND (reference sequence). The V end was cut by 3 bases, the J end by 10 bases, with 30 bases between. The CDR3 is made up of 18 amino acids. The CDR3 is CASSMTSIGGATSSVAFF. CDR3 DNA: TGTGCCAGTAGTATGACGTCGATTGGGGGCGCAACATCGTCTGTAGCTTTCTTT.

A word on this clonotype: Possible read error: a much larger clone is one base away. The chain links TRBV2 to TRBJ1-2; D remains ambiguous. Germline V gene data show CDR1 as SNHLY and CDR2 as FYNNEI. The CDR3 extends over 13 amino acids. Here the CDR3 reads CASSAQDGYGYAF. Written as DNA, the CDR3 is TGTGCCAGCAGCGCGCAGGACGGCTATGGCTACGCCTTC. The full variable domain, in which reference TRBV2 and TRBJ1-2 provide the parts outside the CDR3, is EPEVTQTPSHQVTQMGQEVILRCVPISNHLYFYWYRQILGQKVEFLVSFYNNEISEKSEIFDDQFSVERPDGSNFTLKIRSTKLEDSAMYFCASSAQDGYGYAFGSGTRLTVV.

The sample holds many counts of this clonotype. The chain carries TRBV7-9 and TRBJ2-7; 8 bases match TRBD1. The CDR3 contains 15 residues. The trim removed 1 base at V and 7 bases at J, leaving 9 bases unmatched. CDR1 and CDR2 (germline): SEHNR, FQNEAQ (reference sequence). DNA of the CDR3: TGTGCCAGCAGCTTAGGACAGGGGCCTTTCTGGGAGCAGTACTTC. Amino acids: CASSLGQGPFWEQYF.

This clonotype occurred many times. V is TRBV6-5 and J is TRBJ2-1, with a weak D call TRBD1 (7 bases). This CDR3 spans 13 amino acids. Germline-derived CDR1 and CDR2 are MNHEY and SVGAGI. Trimming shortened V by 2 bases and J by 10 bases, and 12 bases separated the two germline ends. The CDR3: CASSYQGGREQFF. The CDR3 nucleotides are TGTGCCAGCAGTTACCAGGGGGGAAGGGAGCAGTTCTTC.

Worth noting for this clonotype: This may arise from a read error, as a much more abundant clone is one base away. The chain carries TRBV6-5 and TRBJ1-1; 8 positions agree with TRBD1. This CDR3 is built from 13 residues. Per germline, CDR1 MNHEY and CDR2 SVGAGI. V shed 5 bases, J shed 7 bases, and the junction held 6 bases outside the gene matches. CDR3 bases: TGTGCCAGCAGTGCAGACAGGGGCCTTGAAGCTTTCTTT. Translated: CASSADRGLEAFF.

Ten or more counts support this clonotype. This rearrangement joins TRBV7-9 to TRBJ1-1, with 10 positions matching TRBD1. This CDR3 is built from 15 residues. Germline V gene sequence: CDR1 SEHNR, CDR2 FQNEAQ (reference sequence). V gave up 5 bases and J gave up 5 bases; unmatched junction bases: 8. In DNA form, the CDR3 reads TGTGCCAGCAGCCCCCGGAGGACAGGGGGGACTGAAGCTTTCTTT. Protein sequence: CASSPRRTGGTEAFF. Full variable domain (missing parts from reference TRBV7-9 and TRBJ1-1): DTGVSQNPRHKITKRGQNVTFRCDPISEHNRLYWYRQTLGQGPEFLTYFQNEAQLEKSRLLSDRFSAERPKGSFSTLEIQRTEQGDSAMYLCASSPRRTGGTEAFFGQGTRLTVV.

This clonotype was observed many times. The chain links TRBV20-1 to TRBJ1-2; TRBD1 aligns across 8 bases. V gave up 3 bases and J gave up 7 bases; unmatched junction bases: 10. The CDR3 consists of 14 residues. The germline CDR1 and CDR2 sequences are DFQATT and SNEGSKA (reference sequence). CDR3 amino acids: CSASPPDRAGGYTF. The CDR3 DNA is TGCAGTGCTAGTCCCCCGGACAGGGCCGGTGGCTACACCTTC.

This clonotype was picked up many times. J is TRBJ2-7 and V is TRBV28, with D possibly TRBD1 on 5 matching bases. Looked up from germline, CDR1 is MDHEN and CDR2 is SYDVKM. V shed 3 bases and J shed 7 bases, with 13 bases lying between them. The CDR3 is made up of 13 amino acids. The CDR3 is CASSFAGLEEQYF. The CDR3 DNA is TGTGCCAGCAGTTTCGCAGGGTTGGAAGAGCAGTACTTC.

In the case of this clonotype: One base away lies a much larger clone, so this may be a sequencing read error. The chain joins TRBV12-5 to TRBJ1-2, with D perhaps matching TRBD1 (5 bases). Germline V gives CDR1 LGHNT, CDR2 FRNRAP. This CDR3 is 17 amino acids long. CDR3 residues: CAGGHLGLQGKTYGYTF. The CDR3, as DNA: TGTGCTGGTGGTCACTTGGGTTTGCAGGGAAAGACCTATGGCTACACCTTC.

This clonotype has a handful of counts. The J gene is TRBJ1-6, the V gene TRBV9, with D possibly being TRBD1 (6 bases). Germline lookup yields CDR1 SGDLS and CDR2 YYNGEE. This CDR3 comprises 17 residues. V lost 3 bases and J 4 bases, leaving 17 bases between the germline ends. This CDR3 reads CASSERLGAVYNSPLHF. As DNA, the CDR3 is TGTGCCAGCAGCGAGCGGTTGGGGGCGGTTTATAATTCACCCCTCCACTTT.

This clonotype showed up many times. V gene TRBV24-1 combines with J gene TRBJ1-5, with D uncertain. Germline CDR1 and CDR2: KGHDR and SFDVKD. Trimming removed 3 bases at V and 4 bases at J, with 3 bases between. This CDR3 contains 12 residues. The CDR3 here is CATSDPNQPQHF. CDR3 coding DNA: TGTGCCACCAGTGATCCGAATCAGCCCCAGCATTTT.

With respect to this clonotype: This clone may be a read error of a much larger clone one base away. The J gene is TRBJ1-2, the V gene TRBV7-9, with D hard to call. The CDR3 runs 17 residues. Germline loops: CDR1 SEHNR, CDR2 FQNEAQ (reference sequence). CDR3 region: CASSMGVYHGKTYGSTF. In DNA, the CDR3 is TGTGCCAGCAGCATGGGTGTATACCATGGAAAGACCTATGGCTCCACCTTC.

On this clonotype: The conserved phenylalanine or tryptophan normally closing the CDR3 is absent here, so this likely arose from a read error. CDR3 bases: TGTGCCAGCAGACCTGGGGCAGGGGGAAATTCACCCCTCCACCTT. It yields the protein CASRPGAGGNSPLHL. The V and J genes are TRBV12-3 or TRBV12-4 and TRBJ1-6; 7 bases agree with TRBD1. CDR3 size: 15 residues. After removal of 6 bases from V and 7 bases from J, the junction contained 9 bases not matched to a gene.

In this sample, this clonotype turned up a few times. The rearrangement uses TRBV20-1 and TRBJ2-3; maybe TRBD2 (6 bases). The CDR3 is 17 residues long. V was shortened by 1 base and J by 5 bases, with 22 bases between the two germline ends. The V gene's germline CDR1 is DFQATT and CDR2 SNEGSKA (reference sequence). The CDR3 sequence: CSARVGAGLSFIDTQYF. CDR3 bases: TGCAGTGCTAGAGTCGGGGCGGGACTCTCTTTTATAGATACGCAGTATTTT.

In its sample, this clonotype was seen many times. CDR3 sequence reads: CASSPGHVNTEAFF. DNA of the CDR3: TGTGCCAGCAGCCCCGGACACGTGAACACTGAAGCTTTCTTT. This chain connects TRBV7-8 to TRBJ1-1, with D possibly TRBD1 on 5 matching bases. The CDR3 has 14 residues. Germline CDR1 is SGHVS and CDR2 is FQNEAQ. The V gene lost 5 bases and the J gene lost 0 bases, with 10 bases spanning the gap.

This clonotype was found many times. This chain links TRBV10-3 with TRBJ1-5, with D perhaps matching TRBD1 (6 bases). CDR3 length: 13 residues. Germline V gene lookup returns CDR1 ENHRY and CDR2 SYGVKD. Trimming removed 7 bases at V and 0 bases at J, with 7 bases between. The CDR3 is CAITGDSNQPQHF. CDR3 sequence (DNA): TGTGCCATCACAGGGGATAGCAATCAGCCCCAGCATTTT.

Notes on this clonotype: A far larger clone is just one base off, so this is likely a read error. V and J are TRBV7-9 and TRBJ1-1; no firm D call. The CDR3 spans 13 residues. CDR1 SEHNR and CDR2 FQNEAQ come from the germline V gene (reference sequence). CDR3 region: CASSLELNTETFF. As DNA, the CDR3 is TGTGCCAGCAGCTTAGAACTGAACACTGAAACTTTCTTT.

This clonotype appeared many times. This chain joins TRBV12-3 or TRBV12-4 and TRBJ2-7, with 8 bases matching TRBD1. This CDR3 comprises 14 residues. V was clipped by 1 base and J by 6 bases; unmatched bases: 5. The CDR3 DNA follows: TGTGCCAGCAGTTTAGGGACAGGGTGGGCCGAGCAGTACTTC. This codes for CASSLGTGWAEQYF.

This clonotype showed up many times. The chain recombines TRBV28 with TRBJ2-1; the D is unclear. Per germline, CDR1 MDHEN and CDR2 SYDVKM. The V gene lost 3 bases and the J gene lost 8 bases, with 11 bases spanning the gap. The CDR3 is 13 residues long. In DNA, the CDR3 is TGTGCCAGCAGTTTCGACTCTATCGATGAGCAGTTCTTC. Residues: CASSFDSIDEQFF.

A note on this clonotype: A much larger clone lies one base from this, so it may be a read error. This chain uses TRBV11-2 with TRBJ2-7; D is perhaps TRBD1 (6 bases). Germline V lookup: CDR1 SGHAT, CDR2 FQNNGV. The CDR3 runs to 11 residues. CDR3 bases: TGTGCCGGCAGCCAGGGGAACGAGCAGTACTTC. This codes for CAGSQGNEQYF. The variable domain in full, completed from reference TRBV11-2 and TRBJ2-7, reads EAGVAQSPRYKIIEKRQSVAFWCNPISGHATLYWYQQILGQGPKLLIQFQNNGVVDDSQLPKDRFSAERLKGVDSTLKIQPAKLEDSAVYLCAGSQGNEQYFGPGTRLTVT.

There are many counts of this clonotype. The chain carries TRBV5-1 and TRBJ1-5, with TRBD1 as a possible D gene (5 bases). V lost 4 bases and J lost 3, with 11 bases in between. This CDR3 has 14 amino acids. The germline V gene encodes CDR1 SGHRS and CDR2 YFSETQ. CDR3 DNA sequence: TGCGCCAGCAGCCCCGACAGTTTCAATCAGCCCCAGCATTTT. This translates into CASSPDSFNQPQHF.

This clonotype was counted ten times or more. The chain combines TRBV4-2 with TRBJ1-5; 8 nucleotides agree with TRBD1. V lost 3 bases, J lost 5 bases, and 6 bases stayed unmatched. This CDR3 has 15 residues. Looked up from germline, CDR1 is LGHNA and CDR2 is YNFKEQ. The CDR3: CASSQIQGGYQPQHF. DNA for the CDR3: TGTGCCAGCAGCCAGATACAGGGGGGCTATCAGCCCCAGCATTTT.

Comment on this clonotype: This may be a read error: a much more frequent sequence differs by one nucleotide. Lacking the conserved final phenylalanine or tryptophan, this CDR3 likely reflects a read error. V usage is TRBV9 and J usage is TRBJ1-2, with D maybe TRBD1 (5 bases). The V end was cut by 5 bases, the J end by 4 bases, with 15 bases between. CDR3 size: 14 residues. Germline assignment: CDR1 SGDLS and CDR2 YYNGEE. CDR3 residues: CASRTGGGTYGYTL. The CDR3 DNA is TGTGCCAGCAGGACGGGTGGGGGAACCTATGGCTACACCCTC.

This clonotype was detected ten times or more. V usage is TRBV25-1 and J usage is TRBJ1-1, with D possibly TRBD1 on 5 matching bases. Trimming cost V 2 bases and J 7 bases, with 11 bases left between them. The CDR3 covers 13 residues. Germline CDR1 MGHDK, CDR2 SYGVNS. The CDR3 spells CASSERNRYEAFF. CDR3 coding DNA: TGTGCCAGCAGTGAACGAAACAGGTATGAAGCTTTCTTT.

This clonotype has ten or more counts. V usage is TRBV27 and J usage is TRBJ1-6; TRBD1 matches at 7 bases. Germline V gene data show CDR1 as MNHEY and CDR2 as SMNVEV (reference sequence). This CDR3 spans 17 amino acids. With V trimmed by 5 bases and J by 0 bases, 7 bases remained unmatched. The CDR3 reads CASSPTTGSSYNSPLHF. Written as DNA, the CDR3 is TGTGCCAGCAGTCCTACGACAGGGAGCTCCTATAATTCACCCCTCCACTTT.

This clonotype has at least ten counts. The genes are TRBV28 and TRBJ2-1; D is undetermined. This CDR3 contains 16 residues. Germline V lookup: CDR1 MDHEN, CDR2 SYDVKM. Trimming left V 3 bases short and J 0 bases short, with 12 bases between. The CDR3 loop is CASSLTGRSSYNEQFF. Here the CDR3 DNA reads TGTGCCAGCAGTTTGACCGGACGGAGCTCCTACAATGAGCAGTTCTTC.

The V call is TRBV20-1, the J call TRBJ2-1; D not certain. Germline V gene sequence: CDR1 DFQATT, CDR2 SNEGSKA (reference sequence). This CDR3 has 14 amino acids. The germline V and J ends were trimmed by 5 bases and 5 bases, with 16 bases remaining between them. CDR3 bases: TGCAGTGCTGACTCACGGGCTTGGCACAATGAGCAGTTCTTC. Its translation is CSADSRAWHNEQFF.

This clonotype was seen a few times. V and J are TRBV6-2 or TRBV6-3 and TRBJ1-2; D uncertain. Per the germline V gene, CDR1 is MNHEY and CDR2 is SVGEGT. V was cut by 5 bases and J by 4 bases, with 23 bases left in between. The CDR3 consists of 17 residues. CDR3 nucleotides: TGTGCCAGCAGTCATGTGCACTGCATCGGAAAGACCTATGGCTACACCTTC. It codes for CASSHVHCIGKTYGYTF.

The rearrangement joins TRBV5-1 to TRBJ2-2; D ambiguous. The CDR3 contains 13 residues. V lost 5 bases and J 4 bases, leaving 9 bases between the germline ends. Germline V gene sequence: CDR1 SGHRS, CDR2 YFSETQ. The CDR3 spells CASRIDPTGELFF. As DNA, the CDR3 is TGCGCCAGCAGAATAGACCCCACCGGGGAGCTGTTTTTT.

This clonotype was observed at least ten times. The V and J genes are TRBV5-1 and TRBJ1-4, with D uncertain. The CDR3 has 14 residues. Germline lookup yields CDR1 SGHRS and CDR2 YFSETQ. V was cut by 0 bases and J by 4 bases, with 7 bases left in between. CDR3 coding DNA: TGCGCCAGCAGCTTGGGACGGAGTAATGAAAAACTGTTTTTT. Its protein is CASSLGRSNEKLFF.